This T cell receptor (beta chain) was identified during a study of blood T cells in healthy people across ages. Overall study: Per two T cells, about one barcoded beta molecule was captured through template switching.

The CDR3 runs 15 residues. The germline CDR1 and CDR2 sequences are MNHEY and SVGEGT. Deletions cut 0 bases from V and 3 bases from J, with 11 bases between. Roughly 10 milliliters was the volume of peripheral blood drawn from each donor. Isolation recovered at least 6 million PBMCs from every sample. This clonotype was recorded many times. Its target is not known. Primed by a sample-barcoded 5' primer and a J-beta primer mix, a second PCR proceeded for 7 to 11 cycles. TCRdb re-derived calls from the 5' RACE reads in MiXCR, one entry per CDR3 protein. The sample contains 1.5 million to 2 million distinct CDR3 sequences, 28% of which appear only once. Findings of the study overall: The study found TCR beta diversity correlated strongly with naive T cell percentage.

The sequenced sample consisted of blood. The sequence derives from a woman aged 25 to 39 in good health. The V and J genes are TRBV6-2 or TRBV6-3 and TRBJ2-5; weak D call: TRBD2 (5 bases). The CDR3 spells CASSYSSLVKETQYF. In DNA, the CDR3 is TGTGCCAGCAGTTACTCTTCACTAGTAAAAGAGACCCAGTACTTC.